Listed here are 29 T cell receptor beta chains from one sample, sequenced in a study of read filtering for tumor transcriptome and immune sequencing. Molecular barcoded adaptors covering alpha/delta and beta/gamma chains were used on around 400 ng RNA. TCRdb re-called the reads through MiXCR, storing one row per CDR3 protein. The sample records tens of thousands of distinct CDR3 sequences, roughly 13% being singletons. Sequenced sample: a population of CD138-negative cells sorted from bone marrow. Every receptor here comes from a donor at least 40 years old with multiple myeloma.

This clonotype was detected a few times. The chain recombines TRBV20-1 with TRBJ2-6; weak D call: TRBD2 (5 bases). The CDR3 sequence is 15 residues long. Germline values: CDR1 DFQATT, CDR2 SNEGSKA (reference sequence). Trimming shortened V by 0 bases and J by 4 bases, and 10 bases separated the two germline ends. The CDR3 is CSARDYGSGANVLTF. In DNA form, the CDR3 reads TGCAGTGCTAGAGATTATGGGAGCGGGGCCAACGTCCTGACTTTC.

Many counts were recorded for this clonotype. The rearrangement uses TRBV29-1 and TRBJ2-5; unclear D gene. CDR1 is SQVTM, CDR2 ANQGSEA, per germline. V lost 3 bases, J lost 4 bases, and 9 bases lay in between. This CDR3 comprises 12 residues. The CDR3 nucleotides read TGCAGCGTTGAGAGGCTCGGAGAGACCCAGTACTTC. Residues: CSVERLGETQYF.

This clonotype was detected ten times or more. This sequence joins TRBV12-3 or TRBV12-4 and TRBJ2-4; TRBD1 matches 8 bases. The trim removed 6 bases at V and 3 bases at J, leaving 7 bases unmatched. This CDR3 comprises 15 residues. As DNA, the CDR3 is TGTGCCAGCAGCCCGACAGGGGTTGGCAAAAACATTCAGTACTTC. As protein: CASSPTGVGKNIQYF.

In this sample, this clonotype turned up many times. The rearrangement links TRBV25-1 to TRBJ2-5; D possibly corresponds to TRBD2 (5 bases). Trimming stripped 4 bases from V and 4 bases from J, with 22 bases between. The CDR3 loop spans 17 amino acids. In germline, CDR1 is MGHDK, CDR2 SYGVNS. The chain's CDR3 is CASSAPASTRASETQYF. CDR3 DNA: TGTGCCAGCAGTGCCCCCGCATCGACGAGGGCCTCAGAGACCCAGTACTTC.

Remarks on this clonotype: As the CDR3 is not closed by the conserved phenylalanine or tryptophan, this likely results from a read error. The DNA is omitted, as the CDR3 cannot be located on it reliably, and the CDR3 follows TCRdb's listing. The chain carries TRBV6-2 or TRBV6-3 and TRBJ2-6. Germline CDR1 MNHEY, CDR2 SVGEGT. The CDR3 extends over 14 residues, inclusive of both ends. This CDR3 reads CASSYSVGANVLTL.

In its sample, this clonotype is medium-sized. This chain links TRBV10-3 with TRBJ2-1; 10 bases line up with TRBD2. Germline V lookup: CDR1 ENHRY, CDR2 SYGVKD. CDR3 length equals 15 residues. V dropped 6 bases and J dropped 1; count of bases not matched to a gene: 3. CDR3 DNA: TGTGCCATCAGCCGGACTAGCGGATCCTACAATGAGCAGTTCTTC. It specifies CAISRTSGSYNEQFF.

This clonotype was found many times. The chain couples TRBV28 to TRBJ2-6; 9 nucleotides match TRBD2. V was clipped by 4 bases and J by 4 bases; unmatched bases: 5. Germline V CDR1 and CDR2: MDHEN, SYDVKM. This CDR3 is 16 amino acids long. The CDR3 spells CASSSPSGTGANVLTF. The DNA for the CDR3 is TGTGCCAGCAGTTCGCCTAGCGGGACCGGGGCCAACGTCCTGACTTTC.

The rearrangement links TRBV7-3 to TRBJ2-5; tentative D call: TRBD1 (6 bases). The length of the CDR3 is 15 residues. CDR1 is SGHTA and CDR2 is FQGTGA in the germline V gene. V dropped 1 base and J dropped 3 bases, with 12 bases sitting between them. The CDR3 reads CASSLSGTRKETQYF. In DNA, the CDR3 is TGTGCCAGCAGCTTAAGTGGGACAAGAAAAGAGACCCAGTACTTC.

This clonotype was found many times. The chain uses TRBV29-1 and TRBJ1-2, with 9 bases fitting TRBD1. CDR3 length: 13 residues. The V gene's germline CDR1 is SQVTM and CDR2 ANQGSEA. V lost 7 bases, J lost 2 bases, and 5 bases stayed unmatched. This chain's CDR3 is CSARTGANYGYTF. In nucleotides, the CDR3 is TGCAGCGCCCGGACAGGGGCCAACTATGGCTACACCTTC.

This clonotype was observed at least ten times. The gene calls are TRBV7-6 and TRBJ1-1; no clear D. Trimming pared 1 base from V and 5 bases from J, leaving 8 bases between. From germline, CDR1 is SGHVS and CDR2 FNYEAQ. There are 13 residues in the CDR3. The CDR3 here is CASSLDSLTEAFF. The CDR3 nucleotides are TGTGCCAGCAGCTTAGACAGCCTTACTGAAGCTTTCTTT.

As concerns this clonotype: The junction differs from germline at one of its ends, possibly a read error. The rearrangement uses TRBV6-4 and TRBJ2-2; weak D call: TRBD2 (6 bases). The CDR3 extends over 14 amino acids. CDR1 is MRHNA and CDR2 is SNTAGT in the germline V gene. The CDR3 DNA sequence: TGCGCCAGCAGGGAGGAGGGGAACACCGGGGAGCTGTTTTTT. This encodes CASREEGNTGELFF.

This clonotype was recorded at least ten times. The rearrangement joins TRBV20-1 to TRBJ2-7; the match to TRBD2 covers 11 bases. Germline V gives CDR1 DFQATT, CDR2 SNEGSKA (reference sequence). The length of the CDR3 is 14 residues. Trimming at V came to 6 bases and at J to 3 bases, leaving 7 bases not matched to a gene. CDR3 protein: CSAKSSGRSYEQYF. CDR3 nucleotides: TGCAGTGCCAAATCTAGCGGGAGGAGCTACGAGCAGTACTTC.

This clonotype was counted only a few times. The rearrangement links TRBV5-1 to TRBJ2-1, with D perhaps matching TRBD2 (5 bases). In germline, CDR1 is SGHRS, CDR2 YFSETQ. V shed 0 bases and J shed 8 bases, with 12 bases lying between them. There are 14 residues in the CDR3. The CDR3 loop is CASSLASRNYEQFF. Here the CDR3 DNA reads TGCGCCAGCAGCTTGGCTAGCAGGAATTATGAGCAGTTCTTC. The full variable domain, its missing parts supplied by reference TRBV5-1 and TRBJ2-1, is KAGVTQTPRYLIKTRGQQVTLSCSPISGHRSVSWYQQTPGQGLQFLFEYFSETQRNKGNFPGRFSGRQFSNSRSEMNVSTLELGDSALYLCASSLASRNYEQFFGPGTRLTVL.

This clonotype was counted many times. The chain is built from TRBV10-2 and TRBJ2-1, with 8 bases that match TRBD2. The germline V gene encodes CDR1 WSHSY and CDR2 SAAADI. This CDR3 is 14 amino acids long. With 4 bases clipped from V and 6 bases from J, the junction kept 5 bases outside the gene matches. The CDR3 protein is CASSGIAGINEQFF. CDR3 DNA: TGCGCCAGCAGTGGCATAGCGGGGATCAATGAGCAGTTCTTC.

This clonotype was seen many times. The chain carries TRBV20-1 and TRBJ2-1, with D perhaps TRBD1 or TRBD2 (6 bases each). The germline gives CDR1 DFQATT, CDR2 SNEGSKA (reference sequence). CDR3 length: 17 amino acids. V lost 3 bases and J lost 3, with 21 bases in between. CDR3 in DNA: TGCAGTGCTAGGGGGGGCTCGCTAGCTGGGTACTACAATGAGCAGTTCTTC. Protein: CSARGGSLAGYYNEQFF.

Many counts were recorded for this clonotype. J is TRBJ1-5 and V is TRBV20-1, with D perhaps matching TRBD1 (6 bases). Trimming removed 5 bases from V and 3 bases from J, with 8 bases in between. From germline, CDR1 is DFQATT and CDR2 SNEGSKA (reference sequence). This CDR3 has 12 residues. The CDR3 DNA reads as TGCAGTGCTTGGGGGCCCAATCAGCCCCAGCATTTT. It yields the protein CSAWGPNQPQHF.

Regarding this clonotype: A far larger clone is only one base removed, so a read error is likely. Lacking the conserved final phenylalanine or tryptophan, this CDR3 likely reflects a read error. The CDR3 nucleotides read TGCGCCAGCAGCCCGATAGCAGGGAATGGCTACAATGAGCAGTTCCTC. Its translation is CASSPIAGNGYNEQFL. V and J are TRBV4-1 and TRBJ2-1; tentatively, D is TRBD1 (5 bases). This CDR3 is 16 amino acids long. CDR1 and CDR2 from the germline V gene are MGHRA and YSYEKL. With 4 bases removed from V and 3 bases from J, the gap between germline ends came to 16 bases.

In its sample, this clonotype was seen a few times. A far larger clone is a single base away, which makes a read error likely. This is likely a read error, given that the CDR3 carries no conserved phenylalanine or tryptophan at its end. The rearrangement uses TRBV6-1 and TRBJ2-4; 11 bases are a match to TRBD2. This CDR3 has 15 amino acids. V shed 6 bases, J shed 0 bases, and the junction held 1 base outside the gene matches. Germline CDR1 and CDR2: MNHNS and SASEGT. CDR3 loop: CASRGLAGAKNIQYL. CDR3 DNA sequence: TGTGCCAGCAGAGGACTAGCGGGAGCCAAAAACATTCAGTACCTC.

This clonotype was recorded many times. The CDR3 nucleotides read TGTGCCATCAGTGAGTCGAGACAGGGTCTGAACGAGCAGTACTTC. The encoded protein is CAISESRQGLNEQYF. The chain employs TRBV10-3 and TRBJ2-7; 7 bases are a match to TRBD1. CDR1 and CDR2 from the germline V gene are ENHRY and SYGVKD. The ends lost 0 bases at V and 5 bases at J; junction bases unmatched: 7. The CDR3 runs to 15 residues.

Comments on this clonotype: Because it lacks the conserved phenylalanine or tryptophan at the end, this CDR3 is likely a read error. The V gene is TRBV20-1, the J gene TRBJ2-1; 13 bases fit TRBD2. The CDR3 sequence is 15 residues long. The V gene's germline CDR1 is DFQATT and CDR2 SNEGSKA (reference sequence). V lost 3 bases, J lost 9 bases, and 8 bases stayed unmatched. The CDR3 is CSARPRLAGGIEQFL. Written as DNA, the CDR3 is TGCAGTGCTAGGCCCCGACTAGCGGGAGGTATTGAGCAGTTCCTC.

Many counts were recorded for this clonotype. V is TRBV2 and J is TRBJ2-3, with a possible D match to TRBD2 (5 bases). The germline gives CDR1 SNHLY, CDR2 FYNNEI. V lost 3 bases, J lost 8 bases, and 12 bases lay in between. This CDR3 has 13 residues. The CDR3 bases are TGTGCCAGCAGTGATAAAGAGGCGGGTACGCAGTATTTT. Its protein is CASSDKEAGTQYF.

The chain combines TRBV28 with TRBJ2-7; possibly TRBD2 for D (6 bases). V dropped 4 bases and J dropped 2 bases, with 9 bases sitting between them. Per the germline V gene, CDR1 is MDHEN and CDR2 is SYDVKM. The CDR3 sequence is 13 residues long. The CDR3 coding sequence is TGTGCCAGCAGTTACCCGGGGGCCTACGAGCAGTACTTC. It translates to CASSYPGAYEQYF. Complete variable domain (other parts from reference TRBV28 and TRBJ2-7): DVKVTQSSRYLVKRTGEKVFLECVQDMDHENMFWYRQDPGLGLRLIYFSYDVKMKEKGDIPEGYSVSREKKERFSLILESASTNQTSMYLCASSYPGAYEQYFGPGTRLTVT.

This clonotype was detected ten times or more. The chain is built from TRBV28 and TRBJ1-5; TRBD1 is a possible D gene (6 bases). This CDR3 spans 13 amino acids. From germline, CDR1 is MDHEN and CDR2 SYDVKM. V lost 7 bases and J lost 5, with 12 bases in between. This CDR3 is CASTGAPYQPQHF. The CDR3 coding sequence is TGTGCCAGCACAGGGGCACCGTATCAGCCCCAGCATTTT.

This clonotype has only a few counts. A much larger clone is a single base away; this may be a read error. It is likely a read error, because the conserved phenylalanine at the end of the CDR3 is missing. The V call is TRBV15, the J call TRBJ2-1; D may be TRBD1 (5 bases). The CDR3 has 13 amino acids. The germline V gene encodes CDR1 LNHNV and CDR2 YYDKDF (reference sequence). CDR3 sequence reads: CAASRVVVNEQFS. DNA of the CDR3: TGTGCCGCCAGCAGGGTCGTGGTTAATGAGCAGTTCTCC.

This clonotype has ten or more counts. The CDR3 sequence: CSARDLSGGSSGANVLTF. The CDR3 region has the DNA TGCAGTGCTAGAGATCTAAGCGGAGGGAGCTCTGGGGCCAACGTCCTGACTTTC. This chain uses TRBV20-1 with TRBJ2-6, with a tentative D call TRBD2 (6 bases). Trimming cost V 0 bases and J 0 bases, with 15 bases left between them. CDR3 length: 18 residues. Germline V gives CDR1 DFQATT, CDR2 SNEGSKA (reference sequence).

This clonotype has ten or more counts. The CDR3, as DNA: TGCAGCGTTGGGGGACAGGGGAACACCGGGGAGCTGTTTTTT. Residues: CSVGGQGNTGELFF. The J gene is TRBJ2-2, the V gene TRBV29-1; 9 nucleotides line up with TRBD1. J lost 1 base, V lost 4 bases, and 1 base had no gene match. This CDR3 spans 14 amino acids. CDR1 is SQVTM, CDR2 ANQGSEA, per germline.

The chain recombines TRBV30 with TRBJ2-7, with D possibly matching TRBD1 (6 bases). The CDR3 is 12 amino acids. Trimming removed 6 bases from V and 0 bases from J, with 9 bases in between. From germline, CDR1 is GTSNPN and CDR2 SVGIG (reference sequence). The chain's CDR3 is CACTGYSYEQYF. Here the CDR3 DNA reads TGTGCCTGTACAGGGTACTCCTACGAGCAGTACTTC. The full variable domain, its missing parts supplied by reference TRBV30 and TRBJ2-7, is SQTIHQWPATLVQPVGSPLSLECTVEGTSNPNLYWYRQAAGRGLQLLFYSVGIGQISSEVPQNLSASRPQDRQFILSSKKLLLSDSGFYLCACTGYSYEQYFGPGTRLTVT.

This clonotype has ten or more counts. The chain combines TRBV6-1 with TRBJ1-1, with D possibly being TRBD1 (6 bases). Germline CDR1 and CDR2: MNHNS and SASEGT. With 3 bases removed from V and 9 bases from J, the gap between germline ends came to 17 bases. The CDR3 runs to 14 residues. This CDR3 reads CASSEGGGGYQAFF. CDR3 coding DNA: TGTGCCAGCAGTGAGGGAGGGGGGGGTTATCAAGCTTTCTTT.

The sample holds a few counts of this clonotype. An end of the junction differs from the germline gene, which may be a read error. This chain joins TRBV11-3 and TRBJ2-1, with unresolved D. The CDR3 has 11 residues. Germline V CDR1 and CDR2: SGHNT, YENEEA. CDR3: CASSFYNGQFF. In DNA, the CDR3 is TGTGCCAGCAGCTTTTACAATGGGCAGTTCTTC.